A single sample is the source of the 29 T cell receptor beta chains below, sequenced in a study of neoadjuvant nivolumab and ipilimumab in lung cancer. Profiling relied on immunoSEQ multiplex PCR, and the TCRdb table lists in-frame clones only, not all of them. The profile shows 25,000 to 35,000 clones, approximately 92% of them singletons. The sample consisted of peripheral blood, taken after neoadjuvant nivolumab, alone or with ipilimumab, at or shortly before surgery. The source is an adult with non-small cell lung cancer.

This clone has just a few counts. The CDR3 DNA follows: TGCGCCAGCAGCCGAGGGTCGCAGCCCGGGGAGCTGTTTTTT. Translated: CASSRGSQPGELFF. The chain is built from TRBV5-1 and TRBJ2-2; possibly TRBD2 for D (5 bases). The CDR3 totals 14 residues. CDR1 is SGHRS and CDR2 is YFSETQ in the germline V gene. The V gene lost 4 bases and the J gene lost 6 bases, with 13 bases spanning the gap.

The chain links TRBV5-1 to TRBJ2-2; 7 bases map to TRBD2. Losses at the gene ends were 5 bases for V and 2 bases for J; bases not matched to a gene: 3. Per germline, CDR1 SGHRS and CDR2 YFSETQ. The CDR3 loop spans 14 amino acids. The CDR3 reads CASSATSNTGELFF. Written as DNA, the CDR3 is TGCGCCAGCAGTGCGACTAGCAACACCGGGGAGCTGTTTTTT.

This clone occurred a few times. The V and J genes are TRBV6-4 and TRBJ1-4, with TRBD1 matching over 12 bases. V trimming: 2 bases; J trimming: 8 bases; junction bases outside the gene matches: 0. Germline V CDR1 and CDR2: MRHNA, SNTAGT. The length of the CDR3 is 14 residues. Here the CDR3 reads CASSDGTGGEKLFF. CDR3 DNA sequence: TGTGCCAGCAGTGACGGGACAGGGGGCGAAAAACTGTTTTTT.

The rearrangement joins TRBV7-8 to TRBJ1-1; D is possibly TRBD1 (5 bases). The ends were cut back, 6 bases at V and 10 bases at J, with 21 bases in the middle. CDR3 length: 14 amino acids. Per germline, CDR1 SGHVS and CDR2 FQNEAQ. CDR3 coding DNA: TGTGCCAGCAGTCCTGACAGTCAGGCGGGACGAGCTTTCTTT. Translation gives CASSPDSQAGRAFF.

The V call is TRBV9, the J call TRBJ1-2; TRBD1 is a possible D gene (6 bases). The germline CDR1 and CDR2 sequences are SGDLS and YYNGEE. V lost 4 bases and J 3 bases, leaving 13 bases between the germline ends. The CDR3 is 14 amino acids. CDR3 bases: TGTGCCAGCAGCTCGGGAGGGGGACACTATGGCTACACCTTC. Encoded protein: CASSSGGGHYGYTF. The variable domain in full, completed from reference TRBV9 and TRBJ1-2, reads DSGVTQTPKHLITATGQRVTLRCSPRSGDLSVYWYQQSLDQGLQFLIQYYNGEERAKGNILERFSAQQFPDLHSELNLSSLELGDSALYFCASSSGGGHYGYTFGSGTRLTVV.

In this sample, this clone turned up a few times. The chain joins TRBV7-9 to TRBJ2-1; D call uncertain. This CDR3 comprises 15 residues. The V end lost 6 bases, the J end lost 0 bases, and 12 bases lay between the germline ends. The germline V gene encodes CDR1 SEHNR and CDR2 FQNEAQ (reference sequence). The CDR3 reads CASSPGRSSYNEQFF. For the CDR3, the DNA is TGTGCCAGCAGTCCTGGAAGGAGCTCCTACAATGAGCAGTTCTTC.

The chain combines TRBV7-6 with TRBJ2-7, with D perhaps matching TRBD2 (6 bases). Trimming left V 4 bases short and J 0 bases short, with 7 bases between. Germline CDR1 SGHVS, CDR2 FNYEAQ. The CDR3 is made up of 13 amino acids. CDR3 loop: CASSSGLSYEQYF. CDR3 DNA: TGTGCCAGCAGCTCGGGACTCTCCTACGAGCAGTACTTC.

The rearrangement uses TRBV27 and TRBJ2-1, with TRBD2 matching over 7 bases. J gave up 8 bases and V 8 bases, and 6 bases lay outside the gene matches. Germline CDR1 reads MNHEY; CDR2 reads SMNVEV (reference sequence). The CDR3 sequence is 12 residues long. As DNA, the CDR3 is TGTGCCAGCCGCGGGAGAAAGGATGAGCAGTTCTTC. It is translated as CASRGRKDEQFF.

The chain recombines TRBV7-9 with TRBJ2-1, with 8 bases aligning to TRBD2. V gave up 2 bases and J gave up 7 bases; unmatched junction bases: 4. Germline loops: CDR1 SEHNR, CDR2 FQNEAQ (reference sequence). CDR3 length: 14 residues. In nucleotides, the CDR3 is TGTGCCAGCAGCTTACTATCTAGCGGGAATGAGCAGTTCTTC. It encodes CASSLLSSGNEQFF.

V and J are TRBV5-4 and TRBJ2-3; 7 positions match TRBD2. Germline-derived CDR1 and CDR2 are SGHNT and YYREEE (reference sequence). J gave up 5 bases and V 5 bases, and 8 bases lay outside the gene matches. This CDR3 is 14 amino acids long. In nucleotides, the CDR3 is TGTGCCAGCAGTTCGGGAGGCTGGGGAGATACGCAGTATTTT. Its translation: CASSSGGWGDTQYF. Based on the CDR3 plus reference TRBV5-4 and TRBJ2-3, the full variable domain is ETGVTQSPTHLIKTRGQQVTLRCSSQSGHNTVSWYQQALGQGPQFIFQYYREEENGRGNFPPRFSGLQFPNYSSELNVNALELDDSALYLCASSSGGWGDTQYFGPGTRLTVL.

The rearrangement joins TRBV6-5 to TRBJ1-2; TRBD1 aligns across 7 bases. J lost 3 bases, V lost 5 bases, and 6 bases had no gene match. This CDR3 comprises 14 residues. Per the germline V gene, CDR1 is MNHEY and CDR2 is SVGAGI. The CDR3 sequence is CASSRTGSHYGYTF. The CDR3 DNA reads as TGTGCCAGCAGTCGGACAGGCAGTCACTATGGCTACACCTTC.

This clone has just one count. The chain is built from TRBV5-4 and TRBJ2-2, with 8 bases that match TRBD2. The junction had 8 bases not matched to a gene; V was cut back by 0 bases and J by 4 bases. Per germline, CDR1 SGHNT and CDR2 YYREEE (reference sequence). The CDR3 has 17 amino acids. CDR3 in DNA: TGTGCCAGCAGCTTGGACGCAGCGGGAGTAGGCACCGGGGAGCTGTTTTTT. This encodes CASSLDAAGVGTGELFF.

This clone appeared once. The chain employs TRBV4-1 and TRBJ2-2; TRBD2 aligns across 12 bases. The germline V gene has CDR1 MGHRA and CDR2 YSYEKL. The length of the CDR3 is 18 residues. V was pared by 4 bases and J by 7 bases, with 13 bases of the junction left unmatched. CDR3 loop: CASSPGLAGLGQGGELFF. CDR3 nucleotides: TGCGCCAGCAGCCCCGGACTAGCGGGGTTGGGTCAGGGCGGGGAGCTGTTTTTT.

The rearrangement uses TRBV6-5 and TRBJ2-1, with 9 bases that match TRBD2. Trimming took 4 bases from V and 9 from J; bases not matched to a gene: 13. CDR1 MNHEY and CDR2 SVGAGI come from the germline V gene. The CDR3 totals 16 residues. As DNA, the CDR3 is TGTGCCAGCAGTTCGCCGTTGGCGGGAGCGGGGGGTGAGCAGTTCTTC. As protein: CASSSPLAGAGGEQFF.

The chain has TRBV11-1 and TRBJ2-1; unclear D gene. CDR3 length: 11 residues. V lost 0 bases and J 10 bases, leaving 4 bases between the germline ends. Germline CDR1 SGHAT, CDR2 FQDESV (reference sequence). The CDR3 protein is CASSLALEQFF. CDR3 nucleotide sequence: TGTGCCAGCAGCTTAGCACTGGAGCAGTTCTTC.

This clone was picked up one time. J is TRBJ1-1 and V is TRBV29-1; D is possibly TRBD1 (5 bases). Trimming pared 7 bases from V and 10 bases from J, leaving 19 bases between. The CDR3 loop spans 12 amino acids. Germline V gives CDR1 SQVTM, CDR2 ANQGSEA. The CDR3 protein is CSAFHGRVGAFF. CDR3 nucleotides: TGCAGCGCCTTCCACGGCAGGGTAGGAGCTTTCTTT.

The chain carries TRBV6-1 and TRBJ2-7, with D unclear. Trimming took 1 base from V and 6 from J, leaving 10 bases between them. The CDR3 contains 13 residues. Germline values: CDR1 MNHNS, CDR2 SASEGT. The CDR3: CASSEGRHREQYF. The DNA for the CDR3 is TGTGCCAGCAGTGAAGGGAGACACCGCGAGCAGTACTTC.

This clone was recorded only once. The chain joins TRBV5-1 to TRBJ2-1, with 7 bases fitting TRBD2. After removal of 2 bases from V and 0 bases from J, the junction contained 2 bases not matched to a gene. The CDR3 length is 15 residues. CDR1 SGHRS and CDR2 YFSETQ come from the germline V gene. The CDR3 is CASSLAGSSYNEQFF. Written as DNA, the CDR3 is TGCGCCAGCAGCTTAGCGGGAAGCTCCTACAATGAGCAGTTCTTC.

The rearrangement links TRBV6-1 to TRBJ2-1; a possible D gene is TRBD2 (6 bases). Germline assignment: CDR1 MNHNS and CDR2 SASEGT. The CDR3 spans 13 residues. Trimming left V 5 bases short and J 6 bases short, with 11 bases between. CDR3 nucleotides: TGTGCCAGCAGTACTACTAGCCTCAATGAGCAGTTCTTC. This gives the protein CASSTTSLNEQFF.

The V call is TRBV19, the J call TRBJ1-4; D ambiguous. This CDR3 region has 11 residues. Germline V gives CDR1 LNHDA, CDR2 SQIVND (reference sequence). V was cut by 3 bases and J by 12 bases, with 8 bases left in between. CDR3 bases: TGTGCCAGTAGTATCCAGGAACAACTGTTTTTT. Protein sequence: CASSIQEQLFF.

The chain uses TRBV5-1 and TRBJ1-1; 8 positions match TRBD1. This CDR3 is 15 amino acids long. The V segment lost 4 bases and the J segment 6 bases; nucleotides outside the gene matches: 11. Germline CDR1 and CDR2: SGHRS and YFSETQ. The CDR3 protein is CASSLNQGAIAEAFF. The CDR3 DNA is TGCGCCAGCAGCCTAAACCAGGGGGCTATAGCTGAAGCTTTCTTT.

This clone was observed a single time. The chain links TRBV4-1 to TRBJ2-7, with 9 bases identical to TRBD2. The germline gives CDR1 MGHRA, CDR2 YSYEKL. The CDR3 consists of 15 residues. With V trimmed by 4 bases and J by 2 bases, 6 bases remained unmatched. CDR3 sequence (DNA): TGCGCCAGCAGCCCTTTAGCGGGAGAGGCCTACGAGCAGTACTTC. Protein sequence: CASSPLAGEAYEQYF.

This chain uses TRBV7-3 with TRBJ1-1; D is uncertain. The CDR3 has 13 residues. Germline-derived CDR1 and CDR2 are SGHTA and FQGTGA. Trimming took off 5 bases at V and 8 bases at J, with 15 bases between the two ends. The CDR3 sequence is CASSPGEGVEAFF. The CDR3 bases are TGTGCCAGCAGCCCCGGAGAGGGAGTAGAAGCTTTCTTT.

The chain's CDR3 is CASKRDLEPYNEQFF. The CDR3 bases are TGTGCCAGCAAAAGGGACCTCGAGCCCTACAATGAGCAGTTCTTC. The chain employs TRBV6-5 and TRBJ2-1, with D tentatively TRBD1 or TRBD2 (5 bases each). The CDR3 is made up of 15 amino acids. Germline V gene sequence: CDR1 MNHEY, CDR2 SVGAGI. V was cut by 7 bases and J by 2 bases, with 15 bases left in between.

This sequence joins TRBV29-1 and TRBJ2-6; no reliable D call. The V end was cut by 4 bases, the J end by 2 bases, with 6 bases between. Germline values: CDR1 SQVTM, CDR2 ANQGSEA. This CDR3 contains 13 residues. The DNA for the CDR3 is TGCAGCGTTGGGAAGGCTGGGGCCAACGTCCTGACTTTC. Its translation is CSVGKAGANVLTF.

The gene calls are TRBV5-1 and TRBJ2-2, with D possibly being TRBD1 or TRBD2 (6 bases each). The CDR3 is 13 residues long. The ends were cut back, 7 bases at V and 5 bases at J, with 12 bases in the middle. CDR1 is SGHRS, CDR2 YFSETQ, per germline. CDR3 residues: CASGGAGTGELFF. CDR3 nucleotides: TGCGCCAGCGGGGGCGCGGGGACCGGGGAGCTGTTTTTT.

The rearrangement joins TRBV6-5 to TRBJ1-1; the match to TRBD1 covers 7 bases. V lost 5 bases and J lost 5; bases outside the gene matches: 8. The CDR3 is 14 amino acids. Germline V gives CDR1 MNHEY, CDR2 SVGAGI. The CDR3 region has the DNA TGTGCCAGCAGTCCGACAGGGTTCAAGACTGAAGCTTTCTTT. Residues: CASSPTGFKTEAFF.

This chain links TRBV5-1 with TRBJ1-1; D uncertain. Germline loops: CDR1 SGHRS, CDR2 YFSETQ. The ends were cut back, 0 bases at V and 6 bases at J, with 12 bases in the middle. This CDR3 spans 14 amino acids. The CDR3: CASSLDGDLAEAFF. The CDR3 DNA follows: TGCGCCAGCAGCTTGGATGGGGATTTGGCTGAAGCTTTCTTT.

This clone was counted only a few times. The chain combines TRBV13 with TRBJ1-4; D is unclear. Germline V gives CDR1 PRHDT, CDR2 FYEKMQ (reference sequence). V was cut by 1 base and J by 4 bases, with 7 bases left in between. CDR3 length: 14 residues. CDR3 region: CASSLVPDNEKLFF. In nucleotides, the CDR3 is TGTGCCAGCAGCTTAGTGCCCGATAATGAAAAACTGTTTTTT.